A single T cell receptor beta chain is shown here with its context. Its target is not known. Sequencing used immunoSEQ multiplex PCR; TCRdb keeps in-frame clones, though not all of them. The sample includes 70,000 or so clones, about four fifths of them seen just once. The source of the sample is a study of OX40 agonist ivuxolimab in advanced cancers. About the study: Three partial responders included one hepatocellular carcinoma patient and two cutaneous melanoma patients. Study-level findings and limits: The work left the antigen specificity of expanded peripheral T cells undetermined. Relative to CD4+, CD8+ T cells held more expanded clones on average.

V lost 1 base, J lost 6 bases, and 12 bases lay in between. This CDR3 region has 14 residues. CDR1 is SEHNR and CDR2 is FQNEAQ in the germline V gene (reference sequence). The J gene is TRBJ1-2, the V gene TRBV7-9; D is possibly TRBD1 (6 bases). The sample in question was CD4+ or CD8+ T cells sorted from blood, obtained in a trial of the OX40 agonist ivuxolimab. The TCR sequence derives from an adult with an advanced solid tumor such as melanoma, head and neck, liver or kidney cancer. Here the CDR3 DNA reads TGTGCCAGCAGCTTAGTTCAGGGGACCCATGGCTACACCTTC. As protein: CASSLVQGTHGYTF.